The TCR beta chain under discussion was sequenced for a study of metastatic and nonmetastatic thyroid tumors. Study-level information: Repertoires of blood and of tissue (tumor or nodule) from malignant and benign thyroid patients were compared.

CDR3 size: 14 residues. Per the germline V gene, CDR1 is SNHLY and CDR2 is FYNNEI. V lost 10 bases and J 12 bases, leaving 24 bases between the germline ends. Using MiXCR, TCRdb reanalyzed the PCR reads. This table has around 5,000 clones, over 25% appearing once. Judged by abundance, this clone is medium-sized. Patients had received no treatment of any kind before thyroid surgery. V and J are TRBV2 and TRBJ1-4; D remains ambiguous. Sequencing was done on a sample of adjacent normal tissue. This clonotype was obtained from a female donor with papillary thyroid cancer or a benign thyroid nodule (not recorded which). Some clones in this sample may be carry-over from other donors' samples. Here the CDR3 DNA reads TGTGCCACCAAGACTGGTCGGGATTTGGACGAACTGTTTTTT. Translated, it gives CATKTGRDLDELFF.